The clone carrying this T cell receptor (beta chain) was seen only a few times. Trimming left V 6 bases short and J 4 bases short, with 19 bases between. This CDR3 is built from 14 residues. The germline gives CDR1 DFQATT, CDR2 SNEGSKA (reference sequence). These data belong to a study of patients and donors after allogeneic stem cell transplantation. TCRdb called the RT-PCR reads again in MiXCR, with one record for every CDR3 protein. The sample holds roughly 180,000 distinct CDR3 sequences, 41% seen once. The chain joins TRBV20-1 to TRBJ2-7; TRBD1 is a possible D gene (6 bases). This sequence was found in a human donor who was either an allogeneic HSCT recipient or a stem cell or donor lymphocyte infusion donor (not recorded which). It is not recorded whose cells these are; they may come from a transplant donor. Sequencing was carried out using blood, either unsorted or a sorted T cell fraction (not recorded which). CDR3 sequence (DNA): TGCAGTGCCAGGGACACTCCGCGGTTTTACGAGCAGTACTTC. Protein: CSARDTPRFYEQYF.